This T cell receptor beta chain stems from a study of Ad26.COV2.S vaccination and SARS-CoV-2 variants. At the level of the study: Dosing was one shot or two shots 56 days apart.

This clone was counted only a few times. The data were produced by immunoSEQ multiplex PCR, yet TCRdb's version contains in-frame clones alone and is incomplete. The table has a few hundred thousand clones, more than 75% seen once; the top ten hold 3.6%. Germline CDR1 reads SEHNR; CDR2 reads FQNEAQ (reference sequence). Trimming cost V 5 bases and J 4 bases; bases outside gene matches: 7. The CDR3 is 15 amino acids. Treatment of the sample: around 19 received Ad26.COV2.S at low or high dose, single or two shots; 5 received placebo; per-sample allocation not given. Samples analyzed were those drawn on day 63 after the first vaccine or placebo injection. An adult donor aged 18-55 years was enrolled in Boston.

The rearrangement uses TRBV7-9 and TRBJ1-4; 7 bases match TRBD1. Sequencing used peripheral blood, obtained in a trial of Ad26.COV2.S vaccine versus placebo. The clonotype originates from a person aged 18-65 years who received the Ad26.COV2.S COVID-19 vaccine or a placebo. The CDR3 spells CASSLLTGFNEKLFF. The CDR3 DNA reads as TGTGCCAGCAGCCTGTTGACAGGGTTTAATGAAAAACTGTTTTTT.